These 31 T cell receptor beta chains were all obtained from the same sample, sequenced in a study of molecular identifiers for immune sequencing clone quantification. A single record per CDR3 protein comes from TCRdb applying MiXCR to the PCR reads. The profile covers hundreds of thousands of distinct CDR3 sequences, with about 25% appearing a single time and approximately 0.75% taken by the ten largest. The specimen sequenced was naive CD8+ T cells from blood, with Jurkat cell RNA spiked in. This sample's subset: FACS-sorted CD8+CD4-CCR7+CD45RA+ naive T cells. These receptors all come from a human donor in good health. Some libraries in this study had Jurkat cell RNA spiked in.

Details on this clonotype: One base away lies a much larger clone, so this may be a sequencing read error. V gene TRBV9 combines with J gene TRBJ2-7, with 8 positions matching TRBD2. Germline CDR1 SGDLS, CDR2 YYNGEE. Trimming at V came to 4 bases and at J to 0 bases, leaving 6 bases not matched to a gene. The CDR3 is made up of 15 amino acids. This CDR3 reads CASSPAGAPSYEQYF. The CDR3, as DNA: TGTGCCAGCAGCCCAGCGGGGGCCCCCTCCTACGAGCAGTACTTC.

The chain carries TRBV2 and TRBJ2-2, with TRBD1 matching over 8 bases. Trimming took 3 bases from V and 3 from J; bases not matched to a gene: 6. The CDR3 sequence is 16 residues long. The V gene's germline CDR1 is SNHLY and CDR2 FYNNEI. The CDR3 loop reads CASSESGQGHTGELFF. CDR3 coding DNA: TGTGCCAGCAGTGAGTCCGGACAGGGCCACACCGGGGAGCTGTTTTTT.

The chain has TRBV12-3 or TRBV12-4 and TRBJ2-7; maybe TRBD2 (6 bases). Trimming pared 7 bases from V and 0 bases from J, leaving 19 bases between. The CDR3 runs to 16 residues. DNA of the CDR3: TGTGCCAGCACCGCCTCGGGACCCGGGAGCTCCTACGAGCAGTACTTC. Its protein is CASTASGPGSSYEQYF.

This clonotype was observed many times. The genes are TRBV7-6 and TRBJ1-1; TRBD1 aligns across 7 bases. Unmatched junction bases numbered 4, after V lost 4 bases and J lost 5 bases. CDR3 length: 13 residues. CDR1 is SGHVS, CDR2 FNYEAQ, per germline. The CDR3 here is CASSSGTATEAFF. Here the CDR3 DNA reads TGTGCCAGCAGCTCGGGGACAGCGACTGAAGCTTTCTTT.

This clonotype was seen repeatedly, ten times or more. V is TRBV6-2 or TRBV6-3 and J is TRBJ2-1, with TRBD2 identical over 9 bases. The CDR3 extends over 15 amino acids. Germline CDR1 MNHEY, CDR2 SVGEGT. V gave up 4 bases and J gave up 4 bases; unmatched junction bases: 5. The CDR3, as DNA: TGTGCCAGCAGTTCGAGCGGGGGGCTATACAATGAGCAGTTCTTC. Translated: CASSSSGGLYNEQFF.

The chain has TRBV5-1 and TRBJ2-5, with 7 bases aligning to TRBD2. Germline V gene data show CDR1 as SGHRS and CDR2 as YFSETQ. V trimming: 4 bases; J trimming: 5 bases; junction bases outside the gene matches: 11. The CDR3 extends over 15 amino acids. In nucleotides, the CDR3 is TGCGCCAGCAGCCCGGCCGGGGGGTATGGGGAGACCCAGTACTTC. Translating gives CASSPAGGYGETQYF.

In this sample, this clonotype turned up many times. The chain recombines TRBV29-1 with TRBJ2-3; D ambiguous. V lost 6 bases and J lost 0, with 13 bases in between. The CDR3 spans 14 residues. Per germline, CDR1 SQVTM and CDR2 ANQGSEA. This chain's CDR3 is CSVRSLTSTDTQYF. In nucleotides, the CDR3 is TGCAGCGTCCGGTCCCTTACTAGCACAGATACGCAGTATTTT.

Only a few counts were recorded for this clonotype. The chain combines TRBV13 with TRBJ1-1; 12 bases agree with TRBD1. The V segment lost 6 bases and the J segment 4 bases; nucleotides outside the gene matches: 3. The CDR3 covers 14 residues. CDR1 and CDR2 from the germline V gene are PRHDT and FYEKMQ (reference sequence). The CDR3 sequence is CASRRDRGPTEAFF. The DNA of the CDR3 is TGTGCCAGCAGGAGGGACAGGGGGCCCACTGAAGCTTTCTTT.

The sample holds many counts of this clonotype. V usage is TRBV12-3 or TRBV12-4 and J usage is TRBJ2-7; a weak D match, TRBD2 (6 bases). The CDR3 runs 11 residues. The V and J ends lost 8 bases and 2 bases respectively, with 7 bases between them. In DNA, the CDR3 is TGTGCCAGCGGCGGGACCTACGAGCAGTACTTC. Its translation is CASGGTYEQYF.

Here the CDR3 reads CASSYEGLGRETQYF. As DNA, the CDR3 is TGTGCCAGCAGTTACGAAGGACTAGGGAGAGAGACCCAGTACTTC. The gene calls are TRBV6-6 and TRBJ2-5; 7 bases match TRBD2. The CDR3 extends over 15 amino acids. Germline assignment: CDR1 MNHNY and CDR2 SVGAGI (reference sequence). The junction had 7 bases not matched to a gene; V was cut back by 2 bases and J by 4 bases.

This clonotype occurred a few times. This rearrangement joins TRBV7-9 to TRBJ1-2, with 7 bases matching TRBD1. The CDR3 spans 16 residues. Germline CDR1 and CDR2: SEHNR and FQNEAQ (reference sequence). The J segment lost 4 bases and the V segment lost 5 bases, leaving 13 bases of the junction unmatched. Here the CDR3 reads CASSPRTGTAIYGYTF. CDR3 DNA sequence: TGTGCCAGCAGCCCCAGGACCGGGACAGCCATCTATGGCTACACCTTC.

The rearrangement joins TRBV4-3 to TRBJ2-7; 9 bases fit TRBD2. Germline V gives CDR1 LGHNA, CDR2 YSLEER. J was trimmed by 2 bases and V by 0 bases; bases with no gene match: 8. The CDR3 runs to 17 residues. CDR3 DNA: TGCGCCAGCAGCCAAGACCTTCCACTAGCGGGTCCCTACGAGCAGTACTTC. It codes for CASSQDLPLAGPYEQYF.

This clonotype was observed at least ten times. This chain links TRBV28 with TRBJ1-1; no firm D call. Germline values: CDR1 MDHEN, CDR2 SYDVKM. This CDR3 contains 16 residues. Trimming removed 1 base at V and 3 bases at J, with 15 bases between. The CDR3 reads CASSLLDTHRDTEAFF. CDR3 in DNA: TGTGCCAGCAGTTTATTAGACACCCACCGGGACACTGAAGCTTTCTTT.

Here the CDR3 reads CASSVTRDRVFTGSGNTIYF. The CDR3 nucleotides read TGTGCCAGCAGCGTAACCCGGGACAGGGTATTCACGGGCTCTGGAAACACCATATATTTT. J is TRBJ1-3 and V is TRBV2; TRBD1 agrees at 9 bases. The J segment lost 0 bases and the V segment lost 6 bases, leaving 18 bases of the junction unmatched. The germline CDR1 and CDR2 sequences are SNHLY and FYNNEI. The CDR3 loop spans 20 amino acids.

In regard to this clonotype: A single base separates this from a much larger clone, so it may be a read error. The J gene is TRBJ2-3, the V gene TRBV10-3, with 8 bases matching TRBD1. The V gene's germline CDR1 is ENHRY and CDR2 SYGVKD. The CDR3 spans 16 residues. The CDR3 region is CDISESSGGSSDTQYF. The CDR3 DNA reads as TGTGACATCAGTGAGTCGTCAGGGGGCTCATCAGATACGCAGTATTTT.

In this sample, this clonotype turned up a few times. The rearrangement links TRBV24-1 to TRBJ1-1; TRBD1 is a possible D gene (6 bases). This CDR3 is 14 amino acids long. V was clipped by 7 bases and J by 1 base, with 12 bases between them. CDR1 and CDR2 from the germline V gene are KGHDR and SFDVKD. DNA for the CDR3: TGTGCCACCAGAATGACAGGTCAGAACACTGAAGCTTTCTTT. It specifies CATRMTGQNTEAFF.

Here the CDR3 reads CASSYGINYEQYF. The CDR3 DNA reads TGTGCCAGCAGTTACGGTATCAACTACGAGCAGTACTTC. The chain links TRBV6-2 or TRBV6-3 to TRBJ2-7; D is ambiguous. The V end was cut by 2 bases, the J end by 3 bases, with 8 bases between. CDR3 length: 13 amino acids. The germline gives CDR1 MNHEY, CDR2 SVGEGT.

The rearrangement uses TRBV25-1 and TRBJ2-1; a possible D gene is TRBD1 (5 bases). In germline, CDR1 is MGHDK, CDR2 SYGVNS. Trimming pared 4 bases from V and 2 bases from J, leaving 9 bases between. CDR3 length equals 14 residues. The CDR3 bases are TGTGCCAGCAGTGTGACAGATGCCTACAATGAGCAGTTCTTC. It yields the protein CASSVTDAYNEQFF.

As DNA, the CDR3 is TGTGCCAGCAGCCCGGACAGGGCCCCAGATACGCAGTATTTT. Translated, it gives CASSPDRAPDTQYF. The chain uses TRBV12-3 or TRBV12-4 and TRBJ2-3, with 8 positions matching TRBD1. The CDR3 sequence is 14 residues long. The ends lost 6 bases at V and 4 bases at J; junction bases unmatched: 6.

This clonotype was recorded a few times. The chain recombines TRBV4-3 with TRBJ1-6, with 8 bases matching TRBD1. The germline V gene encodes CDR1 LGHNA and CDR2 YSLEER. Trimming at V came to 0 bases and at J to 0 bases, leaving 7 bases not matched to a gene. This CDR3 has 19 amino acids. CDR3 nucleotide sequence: TGCGCCAGCAGCCAAGAGAGGACAGGGTGGACCTCCTATAATTCACCCCTCCACTTT. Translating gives CASSQERTGWTSYNSPLHF.

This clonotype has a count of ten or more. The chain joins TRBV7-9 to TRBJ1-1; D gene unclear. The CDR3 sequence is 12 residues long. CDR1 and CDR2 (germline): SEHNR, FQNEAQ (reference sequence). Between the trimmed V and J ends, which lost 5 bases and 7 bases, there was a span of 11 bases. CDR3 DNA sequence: TGTGCCAGCAGCGAAGAGGACGTTGAAGCTTTCTTT. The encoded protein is CASSEEDVEAFF.

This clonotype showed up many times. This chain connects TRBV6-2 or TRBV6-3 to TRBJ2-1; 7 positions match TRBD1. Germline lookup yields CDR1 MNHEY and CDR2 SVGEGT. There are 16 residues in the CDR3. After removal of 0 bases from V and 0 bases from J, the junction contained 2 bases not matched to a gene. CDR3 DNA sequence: TGTGCCAGCAGTTACTCCCGGGACAGCTCCTACAATGAGCAGTTCTTC. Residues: CASSYSRDSSYNEQFF.

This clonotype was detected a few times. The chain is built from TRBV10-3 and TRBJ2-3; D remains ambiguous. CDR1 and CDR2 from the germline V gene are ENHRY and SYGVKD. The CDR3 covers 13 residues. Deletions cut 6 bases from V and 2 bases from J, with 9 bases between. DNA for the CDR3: TGTGCCATCAGCCAGGCTCACACAGATACGCAGTATTTT. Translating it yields CAISQAHTDTQYF.

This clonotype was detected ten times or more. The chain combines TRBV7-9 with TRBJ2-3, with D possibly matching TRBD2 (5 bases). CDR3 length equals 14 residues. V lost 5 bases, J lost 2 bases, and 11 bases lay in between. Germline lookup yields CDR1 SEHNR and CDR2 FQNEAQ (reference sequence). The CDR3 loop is CASSLTRNTDTQYF. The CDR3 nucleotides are TGTGCCAGCAGCCTTACTAGGAACACAGATACGCAGTATTTT.

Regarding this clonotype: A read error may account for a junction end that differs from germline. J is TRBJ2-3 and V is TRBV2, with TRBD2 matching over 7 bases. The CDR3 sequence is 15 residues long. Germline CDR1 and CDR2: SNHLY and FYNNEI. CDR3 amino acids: CASSESSGSTDAQYF. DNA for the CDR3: TGTGCCAGCAGTGAGTCTAGCGGAAGCACAGATGCGCAGTATTTT.

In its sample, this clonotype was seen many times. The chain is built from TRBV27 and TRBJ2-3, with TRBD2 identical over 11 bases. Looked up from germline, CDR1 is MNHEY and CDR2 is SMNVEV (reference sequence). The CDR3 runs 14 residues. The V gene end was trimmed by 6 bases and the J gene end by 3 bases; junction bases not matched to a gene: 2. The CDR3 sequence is CASRTSGVTDTQYF. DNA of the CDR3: TGTGCCAGCAGGACTAGCGGGGTGACAGATACGCAGTATTTT.

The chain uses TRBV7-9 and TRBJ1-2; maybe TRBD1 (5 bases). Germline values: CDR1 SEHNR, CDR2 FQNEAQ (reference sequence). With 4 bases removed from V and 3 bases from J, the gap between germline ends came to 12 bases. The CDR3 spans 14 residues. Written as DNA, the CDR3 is TGTGCCAGCAGCTCCCTGGGGGGTCACTATGGCTACACCTTC. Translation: CASSSLGGHYGYTF.

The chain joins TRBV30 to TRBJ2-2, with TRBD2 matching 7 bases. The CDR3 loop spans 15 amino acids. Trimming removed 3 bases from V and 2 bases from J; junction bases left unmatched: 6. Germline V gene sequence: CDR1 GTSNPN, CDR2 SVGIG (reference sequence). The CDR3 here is CAWREAGFNTGELFF. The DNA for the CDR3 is TGTGCCTGGAGGGAAGCGGGGTTCAACACCGGGGAGCTGTTTTTT.

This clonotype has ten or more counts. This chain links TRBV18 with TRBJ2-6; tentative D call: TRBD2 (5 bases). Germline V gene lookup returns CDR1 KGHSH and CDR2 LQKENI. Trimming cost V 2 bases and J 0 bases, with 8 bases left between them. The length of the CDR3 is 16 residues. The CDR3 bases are TGTGCCAGCTCACCAGTTGGAGGCTCTGGGGCCAACGTCCTGACTTTC. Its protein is CASSPVGGSGANVLTF.

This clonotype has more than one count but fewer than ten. CDR3 coding DNA: TGTGCCAGCAGTTTTCGGACAGGGCGAGAGACCCAGTACTTC. Amino acid sequence: CASSFRTGRETQYF. The chain carries TRBV27 and TRBJ2-5, with 8 bases fitting TRBD1. Germline assignment: CDR1 MNHEY and CDR2 SMNVEV (reference sequence). This CDR3 is built from 14 residues. V was clipped by 3 bases and J by 4 bases; unmatched bases: 4.

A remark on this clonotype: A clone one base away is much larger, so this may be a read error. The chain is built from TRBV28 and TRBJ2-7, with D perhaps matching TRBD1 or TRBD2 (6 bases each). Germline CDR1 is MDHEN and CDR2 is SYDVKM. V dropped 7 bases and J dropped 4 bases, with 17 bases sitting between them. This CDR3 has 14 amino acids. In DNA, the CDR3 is TGTGCCAGCACTTTGTGGGGGCGGGATTACGAGCAGTACTTC. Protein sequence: CASTLWGRDYEQYF.